Sequencing of this TCR beta chain was carried out in a study of Ad26.COV2.S vaccination and SARS-CoV-2 variants. In the study overall: Intramuscularly, Ad26.COV2.S was given either once or twice, 56 days apart. Study findings and constraints: The study found similar non-spike TCR breadth in vaccine and placebo recipients.

Concerning this clone: Antigen: not known.

Trimming took 6 bases from V and 2 from J; bases not matched to a gene: 10. The CDR3 loop spans 15 amino acids. Germline lookup yields CDR1 LNHDA and CDR2 SQIVND (reference sequence). Treatment denoted: approximately 18 received Ad26.COV2.S at low or high dose, single or two shots; 5 received placebo; per-sample allocation not given. The samples were gathered on day 63 after the first injection of vaccine or placebo. The donor was a Boston adult aged 18-55 years. The table came from immunoSEQ multiplex PCR; TCRdb's copy has only in-frame clones and leaves some out. This table has fewer than 900,000 clones, roughly 90% appearing once.

The V and J genes are TRBV19 and TRBJ2-7; TRBD1 matches at 7 bases. The source material was peripheral blood, sampled in a trial of Ad26.COV2.S vaccine versus placebo. This receptor was taken from a person between 18 and 60 years old who received the Ad26.COV2.S COVID-19 vaccine or a placebo. The CDR3 DNA is TGTGCCAGTAGCAAGGTGACAGGGCCCACCTACGAGCAGTACTTC. Translated: CASSKVTGPTYEQYF.